This TCR beta chain came from a study of long-term antiretroviral therapy in people with HIV. On the study more broadly: Samples from the earliest time points predate the 2015 immediate-ART recommendation by about a decade.

An immunoSEQ assay, version v3.0, was performed at survey level. The data were produced by immunoSEQ multiplex PCR, yet TCRdb's version contains in-frame clones alone and is incomplete. The sample records about 39,000 clones, roughly 82% being singletons. The CDR3 covers 14 residues. Trimming removed 5 bases from V and 4 bases from J, with 14 bases in between. Germline values: CDR1 MNHEY, CDR2 SVGAGI. The V call is TRBV6-5, the J call TRBJ2-5; D is possibly TRBD2 (6 bases). The sequenced sample was unsorted PBMCs, obtained 0.6 years after starting antiretroviral therapy. The sequence was obtained from a man between 18 and 29 years old with HIV. This CDR3 reads CASSPALSGETQYF. As DNA, the CDR3 is TGTGCCAGCAGTCCCGCCCTTAGCGGAGAGACCCAGTACTTC.